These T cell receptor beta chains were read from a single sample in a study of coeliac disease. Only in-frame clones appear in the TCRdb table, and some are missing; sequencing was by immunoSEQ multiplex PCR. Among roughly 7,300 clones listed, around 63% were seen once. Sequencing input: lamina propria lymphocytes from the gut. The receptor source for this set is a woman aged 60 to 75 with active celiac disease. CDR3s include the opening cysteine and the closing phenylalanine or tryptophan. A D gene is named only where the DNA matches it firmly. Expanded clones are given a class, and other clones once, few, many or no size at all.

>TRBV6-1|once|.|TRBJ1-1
CASSESPDTEAFF
TGTGCCAGCAGTGAAAGTCCAGACACTGAAGCTTTCTTT
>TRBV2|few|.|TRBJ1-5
CASRGGVSQPQHF
TGTGCCAGCAGGGGGGGGGTCTCTCAGCCCCAGCATTTT
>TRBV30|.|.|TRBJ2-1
CAWSRGYNEQFF
TGTGCCTGGAGCCGGGGTTACAATGAGCAGTTCTTC
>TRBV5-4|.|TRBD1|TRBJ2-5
CASSSHRGINQETQYF
TGTGCCAGCAGCTCCCACAGGGGAATTAACCAAGAGACCCAGTACTTC
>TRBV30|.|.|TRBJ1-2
CACSLRGYTF
TGTGCCTGTAGCTTGAGGGGCTACACCTTC
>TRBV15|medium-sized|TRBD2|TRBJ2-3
CATSTSGTNTDTQYF
TGTGCCACCAGCACCTCCGGGACTAACACAGATACGCAGTATTTT
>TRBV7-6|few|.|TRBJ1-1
CASSLGTVVMNTEAFF
TGTGCCAGCAGCTTAGGGACTGTCGTCATGAACACTGAAGCTTTCTTT
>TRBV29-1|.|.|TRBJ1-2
CSVPRHRDGHNYGYTF
TGCAGCGTTCCCCGACACAGGGACGGACATAACTATGGCTACACCTTC
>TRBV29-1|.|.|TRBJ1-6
CSGLVSPGSPLHF
TGCAGCGGGTTAGTCTCCCCGGGATCACCCCTCCACTTT
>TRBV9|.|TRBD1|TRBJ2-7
CASSVSRDRGRYEQYF
TGTGCCAGCAGCGTATCACGGGACAGGGGGCGTTACGAGCAGTACTTC
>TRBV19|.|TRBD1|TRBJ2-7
CASSSTGTVYEQYF
TGTGCCAGTAGTTCCACCGGGACAGTCTACGAGCAGTACTTC
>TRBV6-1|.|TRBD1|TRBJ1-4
CASSEPQGALNEKLFF
TGTGCCAGCAGTGAACCCCAGGGGGCCCTTAATGAAAAACTGTTTTTT
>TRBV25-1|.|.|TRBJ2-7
CASSPEAGTYEQYF
TGTGCCAGCAGTCCCGAAGCAGGTACCTACGAGCAGTACTTC
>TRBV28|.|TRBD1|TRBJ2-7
CASGRTGVLYEQYF
TGTGCCAGCGGACGGACAGGGGTCCTCTACGAGCAGTACTTC
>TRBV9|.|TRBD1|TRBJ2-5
CASSALSRGLVTQYF
TGTGCCAGCAGCGCCCTGTCAAGGGGGCTAGTGACCCAGTACTTC
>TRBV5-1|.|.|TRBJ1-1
CASSLLTGLTEAFF
TGCGCCAGCAGCTTGTTGACGGGGTTGACTGAAGCTTTCTTT
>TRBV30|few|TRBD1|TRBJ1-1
CAWRVTGGRAEAFF
TGTGCCTGGAGGGTGACAGGGGGCAGGGCTGAAGCTTTCTTT
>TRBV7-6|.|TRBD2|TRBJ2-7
CASSLAPGTIYEQYF
TGTGCCAGCAGCTTAGCACCCGGGACTATCTACGAGCAGTACTTC
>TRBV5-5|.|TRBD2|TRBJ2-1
CASSRRTSGDGEQFF
TGTGCCAGCAGCCGGCGGACTAGCGGGGATGGTGAGCAGTTCTTC
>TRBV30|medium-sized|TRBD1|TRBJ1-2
CAWSEQGAAYYGYTF
TGTGCCTGGAGTGAACAGGGGGCGGCCTACTATGGCTACACCTTC
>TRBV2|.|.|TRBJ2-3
CASQKSTDTQYF
TGTGCCAGCCAAAAAAGCACAGATACGCAGTATTTT
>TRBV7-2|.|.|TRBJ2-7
CASSLAGGEQYF
TGTGCCAGCAGCTTAGCGGGGGGTGAGCAGTACTTC